This TCR beta chain emerged from a study of blood T cell repertoires in COVID-19. About the study: Acute and convalescent COVID-19 samples came from the United States, Italy and Spain.

Sequenced by immunoSEQ multiplex PCR; TCRdb stores in-frame clones only, minus some. The data hold hundreds of thousands of clones, with around 90% observed a single time. The V gene lost 3 bases and the J gene lost 4 bases, with 21 bases spanning the gap. The CDR3 has 17 amino acids. Germline loops: CDR1 MNHEY, CDR2 SVGEGT. Sequencing was carried out using PBMCs or T cells enriched from blood (not recorded which). This sequence joins TRBV6-2 or TRBV6-3 and TRBJ1-2, with a tentative D call TRBD1 (6 bases). The receptor was isolated from a woman aged 18-35 years with acute COVID-19. CDR3 nucleotides: TGTGCCAGCAGTTATCGGGCGCGAGGGACAAGAATCTATGGCTACACCTTC. It is translated as CASSYRARGTRIYGYTF.